This is a list of T cell receptor beta chains from one sample in a study of blood T cells in healthy people across ages. A single record per CDR3 protein comes from TCRdb applying MiXCR to the 5' RACE reads. Among about 770,000 distinct CDR3 sequences listed, roughly 44% were seen once. The sample comprised blood. The origin of the receptors is a man aged 60 to 75 in good health. CDR3s include the opening cysteine and the closing phenylalanine or tryptophan. The order of the fields is D gene, J gene, V gene, clone size, CDR3 protein, CDR3 DNA. D genes are given only for firm matches. Rows give clone size only sometimes, using once, few, many, or a class for an expanded clone.

.,TRBJ2-1,TRBV2,.,CASSEGPRGADETQFF,TGTGCCAGCAGTGAAGGGCCCAGAGGGGCGGATGAGACCCAGTTCTTC
TRBD1,TRBJ1-5,TRBV28,.,CASSLGQPPYSNQPQHF,TGTGCCAGCAGTTTGGGACAGCCCCCGTATAGCAATCAGCCCCAGCATTTT
TRBD1,TRBJ1-5,TRBV6-2/TRBV6-3,few,CASSYQTTGADGPPQHF,TGTGCCAGCAGTTACCAAACGACAGGGGCCGACGGCCCGCCCCAGCATTTT
.,TRBJ1-4,TRBV20-1,few,CSAQQGNEKLFF,TGCAGTGCCCAACAGGGTAATGAAAAACTGTTTTTT
.,TRBJ2-7,TRBV25-1,many,CASSDSGYEQYF,TGTGCCAGCAGTGACTCAGGTTACGAGCAGTACTTC
.,TRBJ2-1,TRBV29-1,.,CSVGELANEQFF,TGCAGCGTTGGGGAACTAGCAAATGAGCAGTTCTTC
TRBD1,TRBJ1-2,TRBV28,few,CASSSPWDSQYGYTF,TGTGCCAGCAGTAGCCCCTGGGACAGCCAGTATGGCTACACCTTC
.,TRBJ2-1,TRBV20-1,few,CNARDMGLSYNEQFF,TGCAATGCTAGAGATATGGGACTGTCCTACAATGAGCAGTTCTTC
TRBD2,TRBJ2-5,TRBV4-1,.,CASSRVLAGGETQYF,TGCGCCAGCAGCCGCGTCCTAGCGGGGGGCGAGACCCAGTACTTC
.,TRBJ2-5,TRBV4-3,few,CASSQERSRNPKETQYF,TGCGCCAGCAGCCAAGAACGCTCCCGAAACCCAAAAGAGACCCAGTACTTC
TRBD1,TRBJ1-5,TRBV20-1,.,CSARDRGMINQPQHF,TGCAGTGCTAGAGACAGGGGGATGATCAATCAGCCCCAGCATTTT
.,TRBJ2-3,TRBV28,.,CASSPSPFPDTQYF,TGTGCCAGCAGTCCATCTCCCTTCCCAGATACGCAGTATTTT
TRBD2,TRBJ2-2,TRBV29-1,few,CSVDSGGDTRLGELFF,TGCAGCGTTGATAGCGGGGGGGATACCCGCCTCGGGGAGCTGTTTTTT
TRBD1,TRBJ2-3,TRBV6-5,once,CASSYSTGITDTQYF,TGTGCCAGCAGTTACTCGACAGGGATCACAGATACGCAGTATTTT
TRBD1,TRBJ2-2,TRBV15,.,CATSRMDSGQGINTGELFF,TGTGCCACCAGCAGAATGGATTCAGGACAGGGGATTAACACCGGGGAGCTGTTTTTT
.,TRBJ2-3,TRBV7-6,few,CASSAQRTSTDTQYF,TGTGCCAGCAGCGCCCAGCGGACTAGCACAGATACGCAGTATTTT
TRBD2,TRBJ2-3,TRBV6-2/TRBV6-3,.,CASSYGGGPRKDTQYF,TGTGCCAGCAGTTACGGCGGGGGGCCCAGAAAAGATACGCAGTATTTT
.,TRBJ2-2,TRBV20-1,.,CSARWGIGAGELFF,TGCAGTGCTAGATGGGGAATAGGTGCCGGGGAGCTGTTTTTT
TRBD2,TRBJ2-1,TRBV7-9,few,CASSRSGGPYNEQFF,TGTGCCAGCAGCCGTAGCGGGGGACCTTACAATGAGCAGTTCTTC
.,TRBJ1-1,TRBV4-3,.,CASSQSGTEAFF,TGCGCCAGCAGCCAAAGCGGCACTGAAGCTTTCTTT
.,TRBJ2-3,TRBV28,.,CASSLTDGSPTDTQYF,TGTGCCAGCAGTTTAACCGACGGCAGTCCCACAGATACGCAGTATTTT
.,TRBJ2-5,TRBV20-1,.,CSARDPGNNEQYF,TGCAGTGCTAGAGATCCGGGTAACAATGAGCAGTACTTC
.,TRBJ2-5,TRBV20-1,.,CSASLSPRETQYF,TGCAGTGCTAGTCTCTCCCCGCGGGAGACCCAGTACTTC
.,TRBJ1-5,TRBV19,.,CASSIFSGLTHQPQHF,TGTGCCAGTAGTATCTTCTCAGGGTTGACACATCAGCCCCAGCATTTT
TRBD1,TRBJ2-2,TRBV28,.,CASSSDRGRTGELFF,TGTGCCAGCAGTTCGGACAGGGGGCGAACCGGGGAGCTGTTTTTT
.,TRBJ2-5,TRBV27,.,CASSPTRQLAGEQYF,TGTGCCAGCAGCCCAACCCGGCAACTAGCTGGGGAGCAGTACTTC
TRBD2,TRBJ2-7,TRBV9,.,CASSDSAGGSYEQYF,TGTGCCAGCAGCGACAGCGCGGGGGGCTCCTACGAGCAGTACTTC
.,TRBJ1-4,TRBV12-3/TRBV12-4,many,CASSLSTNEKLFF,TGTGCCAGCAGTTTATCAACTAATGAAAAACTGTTTTTT
.,TRBJ1-5,TRBV12-3/TRBV12-4,many,CASRTVGNQPQHF,TGTGCCAGCCGTACAGTCGGCAATCAGCCCCAGCATTTT
.,TRBJ2-7,TRBV20-1,.,CSARSRQHEQYF,TGCAGTGCTAGATCCAGACAGCACGAGCAGTACTTC
.,TRBJ1-1,TRBV28,.,CASSPSSGGVKAEAFF,TGTGCCAGCAGCCCTAGCTCAGGAGGCGTGAAGGCTGAAGCTTTCTTT
.,TRBJ2-1,TRBV27,few,CASRLGRNNNEQFF,TGTGCCAGCAGGCTGGGTCGGAATAATAATGAGCAGTTCTTC
.,TRBJ2-1,TRBV12-3/TRBV12-4,.,CASSFQGRGQGEQFF,TGTGCCAGCAGTTTTCAGGGGAGGGGGCAGGGTGAGCAGTTCTTC
.,TRBJ2-7,TRBV28,.,CASRAAAYEQYF,TGTGCCAGCAGGGCCGCCGCCTACGAGCAGTACTTC
.,TRBJ2-5,TRBV20-1,few,CSASRGSGQETQYF,TGCAGTGCTAGTCGGGGATCGGGGCAAGAGACCCAGTACTTC
.,TRBJ1-6,TRBV14,.,CASSHQTGLWNSPLHF,TGTGCCAGCAGCCATCAAACGGGACTCTGGAATTCACCCCTCCACTTT
.,TRBJ1-2,TRBV5-1,.,CASSPRQDDSGGYTF,TGCGCCAGCAGCCCACGACAGGACGACAGCGGTGGCTACACCTTC
.,TRBJ1-6,TRBV3-1,.,CASSRAFSYSNLHF,TGTGCCAGCAGCCGGGCCTTTTCGTACAGCAACCTCCACTTT
TRBD1,TRBJ2-7,TRBV6-5,few,CASSYTGAGYEQYF,TGTGCCAGCAGTTACACAGGGGCGGGCTACGAGCAGTACTTC
TRBD1,TRBJ2-5,TRBV20-1,.,CSARRQGARETQYF,TGCAGTGCTAGACGGCAGGGGGCTCGGGAGACCCAGTACTTC
.,TRBJ2-1,TRBV6-2/TRBV6-3,.,CASSPYGGARNEQFF,TGTGCCAGCAGCCCCTATGGGGGAGCCCGAAATGAGCAGTTCTTC
.,TRBJ2-1,TRBV7-9,.,CASSTPGLAPNEQFF,TGTGCCAGCAGCACCCCAGGGCTAGCGCCTAATGAGCAGTTCTTC
TRBD2,TRBJ2-1,TRBV7-2,.,CASSRASGGTSYNEQFF,TGTGCCAGCAGCCGAGCTAGCGGGGGGACCTCCTACAATGAGCAGTTCTTC
.,TRBJ1-4,TRBV18,.,CASSPSPIEGEKLFF,TGTGCCAGCTCACCTAGTCCAATCGAAGGTGAAAAACTGTTTTTT
TRBD2,TRBJ2-3,TRBV15,.,CATRPKGGLAGNTDTQYF,TGTGCCACCAGACCCAAGGGGGGACTAGCGGGAAACACAGATACGCAGTATTTT
.,TRBJ2-1,TRBV30,.,CAWSVRDEQFF,TGTGCCTGGAGTGTGCGGGATGAGCAGTTCTTC
.,TRBJ2-7,TRBV20-1,few,CSARDLRTYEQYF,TGCAGTGCTAGAGATCTGAGGACCTACGAGCAGTACTTC
.,TRBJ2-1,TRBV20-1,.,CSATRDIYNEQFF,TGCAGTGCCACGAGGGATATCTACAATGAGCAGTTCTTC
TRBD2,TRBJ2-1,TRBV7-6,few,CASSLIGGGRNEQFF,TGTGCCAGCAGCCTGATCGGGGGGGGCCGCAATGAGCAGTTCTTC
.,TRBJ2-7,TRBV6-2/TRBV6-3,.,CASRLTDPYEQYF,TGTGCCAGCAGGCTGACAGATCCCTACGAGCAGTACTTC
TRBD1,TRBJ2-7,TRBV20-1,few,CSASPTGFPSYEQYF,TGCAGTGCTAGCCCGACAGGGTTCCCCTCCTACGAGCAGTACTTC
.,TRBJ2-5,TRBV3-1,.,CASSQVYNEQYF,TGTGCCAGCAGCCAAGTATACAATGAGCAGTACTTC
.,TRBJ2-7,TRBV12-3/TRBV12-4,.,CASSVGAAPGEQYF,TGTGCCAGCAGCGTAGGAGCTGCCCCAGGCGAGCAGTACTTC